The count of the clone carrying this TCR beta chain is one. Recruitment covered about two dozen US areas and drew participants whose ages spanned roughly 18 to 95 years. Symptom resolution, clearance, or two negative PCRs marked donors in Cohort 3 as recovered. This entry comes from a study of blood T cell repertoires in COVID-19. Study in general: T cells, B-cell-depleted T cells, or PBMCs supplied cDNA or gDNA.

As handled by the study authors: For nucleated cells, counts were estimated from reference gene primer amplification. Assay: immunoSEQ multiplex PCR; the TCRdb copy retains only in-frame clones and omits some. The DNA was the basis for D and trimming; V, J and clone size are from that table. This table holds 300,000 to 450,000 clones, more than 70% found once. CDR3 length equals 15 residues. Trimming took off 4 bases at V and 7 bases at J, with 14 bases between the two ends. Germline-derived CDR1 and CDR2 are SGHDN and FVKESK. The sample was PBMCs or T cells enriched from blood (not recorded which). This clonotype was sampled from a woman aged 18-29 years who had recovered from COVID-19. V and J are TRBV14 and TRBJ1-6; a possible D gene is TRBD1 (5 bases). CDR3 nucleotides: TGTGCCAGCAGCCCCGGACATCCCGGCAATTCACCCCTCCACTTT. It yields the protein CASSPGHPGNSPLHF.